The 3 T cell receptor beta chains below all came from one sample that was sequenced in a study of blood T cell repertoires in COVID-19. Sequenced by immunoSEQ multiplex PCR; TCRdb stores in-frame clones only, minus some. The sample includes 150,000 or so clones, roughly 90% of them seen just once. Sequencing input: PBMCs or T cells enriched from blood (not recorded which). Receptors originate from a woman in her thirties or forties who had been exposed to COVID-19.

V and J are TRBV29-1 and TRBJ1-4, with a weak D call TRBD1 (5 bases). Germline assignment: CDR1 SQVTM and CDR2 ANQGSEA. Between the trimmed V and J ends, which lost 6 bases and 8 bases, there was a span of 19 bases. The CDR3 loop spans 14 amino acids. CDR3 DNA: TGCAGCGTCCAACCTGGGGGGGTAGGCGAAAAACTGTTTTTT. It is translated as CSVQPGGVGEKLFF.

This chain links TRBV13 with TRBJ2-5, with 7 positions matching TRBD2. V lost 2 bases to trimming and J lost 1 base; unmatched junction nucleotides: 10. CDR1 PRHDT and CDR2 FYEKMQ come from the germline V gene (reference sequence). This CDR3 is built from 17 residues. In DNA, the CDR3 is TGTGCCAGCAGCTTAATGATGGGGTCTAGCGGCCAAGAGACCCAGTACTTC. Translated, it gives CASSLMMGSSGQETQYF.

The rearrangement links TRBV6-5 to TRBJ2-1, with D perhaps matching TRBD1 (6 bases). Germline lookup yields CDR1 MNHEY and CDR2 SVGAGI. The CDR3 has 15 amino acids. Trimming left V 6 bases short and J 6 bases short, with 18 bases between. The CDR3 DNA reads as TGTGCCAGCAGCCCAAGTCAAGGGGGTTCCAATGAGCAGTTCTTC. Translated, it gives CASSPSQGGSNEQFF.